Sequencing of this T cell receptor (beta chain) was carried out in a study of T cell responses to AZD1222 COVID-19 vaccine. V shed 4 bases, J shed 7 bases, and the junction held 9 bases outside the gene matches. Germline values: CDR1 SGHTA, CDR2 FQGNSA. The CDR3 runs 15 residues. The protocol was immunoSEQ multiplex PCR, while the TCRdb copy is restricted to in-frame clones and leaves out a portion. The repertoire holds about 130,000 clones, with 70% to 90% as singletons. This clonotype was obtained from an adult who received the AZD1222 COVID-19 vaccine. V gene TRBV7-2 combines with J gene TRBJ2-2; 7 bases are shared with TRBD1. Sequencing used peripheral blood, obtained 28 days after the second AZD1222 dose. CDR3 DNA: TGTGCCAGCAGCTCCCGGGTAGGGGGCTTCGGGGAGCTGTTTTTT. It yields the protein CASSSRVGGFGELFF.